This T cell receptor (beta chain) was sequenced for a study of blood T cell repertoires in COVID-19. The CDR3 contains 13 residues. Germline V lookup: CDR1 ENHRY, CDR2 SYGVKD. The V and J ends lost 5 bases and 6 bases respectively, with 14 bases between them. Study processing details: Nucleated cell number was recorded as an estimate derived from reference gene primer amplification. The protocol was immunoSEQ multiplex PCR, while the TCRdb copy is restricted to in-frame clones and leaves out a portion. V, J and clone size were drawn from that table, and D and trimming were deduced from the DNA. In the table there are roughly 200,000 clones, 88% of which are singletons.

The source of this sequence is a man aged 50-60 years with COVID-19, enrolled during active disease. Sequencing input: peripheral blood. This chain connects TRBV10-3 to TRBJ2-7, with D possibly matching TRBD1 (6 bases). The CDR3 spells CAISPGQSSEQYF. Here the CDR3 DNA reads TGTGCCATCAGTCCAGGACAGTCGAGCGAGCAGTACTTC.